The rows below give T cell receptor beta chains drawn from one sample of a study of OX40 agonist ivuxolimab in advanced cancers. Profiling relied on immunoSEQ multiplex PCR, and the TCRdb table lists in-frame clones only, not all of them. The sample carries approximately 61,000 clones, about 90% recorded once. This material consisted of CD4+ or CD8+ T cells sorted from blood, taken in a trial of the OX40 agonist ivuxolimab. These receptors were obtained from an adult with an advanced solid tumor such as melanoma, head and neck, liver or kidney cancer. The CDR3 runs from the conserved cysteine through the conserved F or W. D genes are given only for firm matches. Not every row has a clone size; where given, it reads once, few, many or a size class.

CASSGTRDTEAFF TGTGCCAGTAGCGGGACCCGGGACACTGAAGCTTTCTTT TRBV19 - - TRBJ1-1
CASSPTLTTGGNHEQYF TGCGCCAGCAGCCCCACTTTAACGACAGGAGGGAACCACGAGCAGTACTTC TRBV4-1 - - TRBJ2-7
CASTRRGTSGSPYEQYF TGTGCCAGCACCAGACGGGGGACTAGCGGATCGCCCTACGAGCAGTACTTC TRBV2 - TRBD2 TRBJ2-7
CASSFTSGGFSYNEQFF TGTGCCAGCAGTTTTACTAGCGGGGGCTTTTCCTACAATGAGCAGTTCTTC TRBV27 - TRBD2 TRBJ2-1
CTTSQANYGYTF TGCACCACCTCACAGGCTAACTATGGCTACACCTTC TRBV29-1 - - TRBJ1-2
CASSKDRDTEAFF TGTGCCAGCAGCAAAGACAGGGACACTGAAGCTTTCTTT TRBV9 - TRBD1 TRBJ1-1
CASSPPGTYGYTF TGTGCCAGTAGTCCTCCGGGGACCTATGGCTACACCTTC TRBV19 - - TRBJ1-2
CAWSISRQGESPLHF TGTGCCTGGAGTATATCCCGACAGGGGGAATCACCCCTCCACTTT TRBV30 - TRBD1 TRBJ1-6
CASQRVGNTEAFF TGTGCCAGCCAGAGGGTGGGAAACACTGAAGCTTTCTTT TRBV7-9 few - TRBJ1-1
CASSPTFSETQYF TGTGCCAGTAGCCCGACGTTTTCAGAGACCCAGTACTTC TRBV19 once - TRBJ2-5
CASSEYEGGNSPLHF TGTGCCAGCAGTGAATATGAAGGGGGCAATTCACCCCTCCACTTT TRBV25-1 - TRBD1 TRBJ1-6
CASSSSAGQGVGDTQYF TGCGCCAGCAGCTCCTCAGCGGGACAGGGTGTGGGAGATACGCAGTATTTT TRBV5-1 - TRBD1 TRBJ2-3
CASSLDTVGQQFF TGCGCCAGCAGCTTGGACACAGTGGGACAGCAGTTCTTC TRBV5-1 - - TRBJ2-1
CASSWLPRGGTDTQYF TGTGCCAGCAGCTGGCTCCCGCGGGGGGGCACAGATACGCAGTATTTT TRBV5-5 - TRBD2 TRBJ2-3
CASSLAYTQYF TGTGCCAGCAGCTTGGCATATACGCAGTATTTT TRBV5-8 - - TRBJ2-3
CASSLQGTDTQYF TGTGCCAGCAGCTTACAGGGAACAGATACGCAGTATTTT TRBV11-3 - - TRBJ2-3
CASSLEAFQETQYF TGTGCCAGCAGCTTGGAGGCTTTCCAAGAGACCCAGTACTTC TRBV5-4 - - TRBJ2-5
CASSIGTGGSSYEQYF TGTGCCAGTAGTATAGGCACAGGGGGAAGCTCCTACGAGCAGTACTTC TRBV19 - TRBD1 TRBJ2-7
CASSPRHTATNEKLFF TGTGCCAGCTCACCACGGCACACTGCAACTAATGAAAAACTGTTTTTT TRBV18 - - TRBJ1-4
CASSGLYTEAFF TGTGCCAGTAGTGGGTTGTACACTGAAGCTTTCTTT TRBV19 - - TRBJ1-1
CATRDSQLSSYNSPLHF TGTGCCACCCGGGACAGCCAGCTCAGCTCCTATAATTCACCCCTCCACTTT TRBV28 - TRBD1 TRBJ1-6
CASSQDSVGRVVHGYTF TGTGCCAGCAGCCAAGATTCTGTAGGACGGGTGGTACATGGCTACACCTTC TRBV14 once - TRBJ1-2
CAWSAGQSNTEAFF TGTGCCTGGAGCGCGGGACAGTCGAACACTGAAGCTTTCTTT TRBV30 - TRBD1 TRBJ1-1
CASSPLLAGLEKETQYF TGTGCCAGCTCACCACTTCTGGCGGGACTAGAAAAAGAGACCCAGTACTTC TRBV18 - TRBD2 TRBJ2-5
CASSGGDRGPQHF TGTGCCAGCAGCGGGGGGGACAGGGGGCCCCAGCATTTT TRBV7-9 once TRBD1 TRBJ1-5
CASSLTNRGVGSYNEQFF TGCGCCAGCAGCTTGACTAACCGTGGGGTGGGCTCCTACAATGAGCAGTTCTTC TRBV5-1 - - TRBJ2-1
CASSVAGYEQYF TGTGCCAGCAGTGTAGCCGGGTACGAGCAGTACTTC TRBV2 - - TRBJ2-7
CASSLRRGGEKLFF TGCGCCAGCAGCTTGCGCAGGGGAGGAGAAAAACTGTTTTTT TRBV5-1 - - TRBJ1-4
CAASGSNYGYTF TGTGCCGCCAGTGGCTCTAACTATGGCTACACCTTC TRBV28 - - TRBJ1-2
CASSVYSGQAYNEQFF TGTGCCAGCAGCGTATACTCGGGACAGGCTTACAATGAGCAGTTCTTC TRBV9 once TRBD1 TRBJ2-1
CASSQVSGAQAFF TGTGCCAGCAGCCAAGTGAGCGGGGCGCAAGCTTTCTTT TRBV14 - - TRBJ1-1
CAWTEGYTEAFF TGTGCCTGGACAGAGGGTTACACTGAAGCTTTCTTT TRBV30 - - TRBJ1-1
CASSKPPGGALGYGYTF TGTGCCAGCAGCAAACCCCCCGGGGGTGCCTTGGGCTATGGCTACACCTTC TRBV21-1 - - TRBJ1-2
CASSESTGSWDGYTF TGTGCCAGCAGCGAATCGACAGGGAGCTGGGATGGCTACACCTTC TRBV9 - TRBD1 TRBJ1-2
CASSSGTGYNEQFF TGTGCCAGCAGCTCCGGGACCGGATACAATGAGCAGTTCTTC TRBV7-9 - - TRBJ2-1
CASSSDGNQPQHF TGTGCCAGCAGCTCGGATGGCAATCAGCCCCAGCATTTT TRBV7-9 - - TRBJ1-5
CASKDWGAVF TGCGCCAGCAAAGACTGGGGAGCTGTTTTT TRBV23-1 - - TRBJ2-2
CASSSGAGARLAPNNEQFF TGTGCCAGCAGCTCTGGGGCTGGCGCCAGGCTAGCACCAAACAATGAGCAGTTCTTC TRBV11-3 - - TRBJ2-1
CASSQLPGQGGNEQFF TGTGCCAGCAGCCAATTACCGGGACAGGGTGGGAATGAGCAGTTCTTC TRBV14 once TRBD1 TRBJ2-1
CASSWAQGILFF TGTGCCAGCAGCTGGGCCCAGGGGATACTGTTTTTT TRBV5-8 - - TRBJ1-4
CASSGQGMNTEAFF TGTGCCAGCAGTGGGCAGGGAATGAACACTGAAGCTTTCTTT TRBV2 - - TRBJ1-1